The T cell receptor (beta chain) under discussion was sequenced for a study of regulatory T cells in long-lasting Graves disease. About the study: To qualify as persistent, Graves' disease required over 5 years of antithyroid drugs with positive TSH receptor antibodies.

Stated time point: persistent/refractory GD, antithyroid drugs over 5 years with positive TRAb. Preparation of the TCR library used RNA extracted from PBMCs. Patient provenance is recorded as an endocrinology department in Xi'an, China. CDR1 MRHNA and CDR2 SNTAGT come from the germline V gene. V shed 6 bases and J shed 7 bases, with 13 bases lying between them. The CDR3 covers 12 residues. The TCR beta library used iRepertoire HTBI primers with Arm-PCR amplification of CDR3. One entry per CDR3 protein results from TCRdb running MiXCR on the multiplex PCR reads. In the table there are 300,000 to 400,000 distinct CDR3 sequences, around a fifth of which are singletons.

The material was peripheral blood mononuclear cells (PBMCs), obtained when the disease was refractory, from a patient treated with antithyroid drugs. V gene TRBV6-4 combines with J gene TRBJ2-7; possibly TRBD2 for D (5 bases). The receptor was isolated from a female donor with Graves disease. Written as DNA, the CDR3 is TGTGCCAGCAGATGGCCGGACTGGGAGCAGTACTTC. The encoded protein is CASRWPDWEQYF.